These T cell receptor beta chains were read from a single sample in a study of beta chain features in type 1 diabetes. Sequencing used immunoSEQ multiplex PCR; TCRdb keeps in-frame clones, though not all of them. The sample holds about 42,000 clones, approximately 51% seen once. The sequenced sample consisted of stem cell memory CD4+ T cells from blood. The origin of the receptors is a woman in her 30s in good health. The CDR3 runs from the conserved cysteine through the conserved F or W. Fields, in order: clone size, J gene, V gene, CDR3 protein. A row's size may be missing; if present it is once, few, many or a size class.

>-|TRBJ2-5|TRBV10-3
CAISDGQQETQYF
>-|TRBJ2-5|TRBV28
CASRSTGTSPGTQYF
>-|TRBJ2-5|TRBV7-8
CASSLRSGQETQYF
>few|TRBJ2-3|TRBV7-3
CASSLSAGGGTDTQYF
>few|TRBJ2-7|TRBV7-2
CASSLGQATYEQYF
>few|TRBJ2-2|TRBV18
CASSTGGTDTGELFF
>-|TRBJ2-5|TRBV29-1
CSGSQGTGETQYF
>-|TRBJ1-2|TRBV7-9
CASSLSRTTLTGYTF
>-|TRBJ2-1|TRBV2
CASSVEFYNEQFF
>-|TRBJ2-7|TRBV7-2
CASSLVVSGQGASYEQYF
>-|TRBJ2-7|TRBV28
CASNSRWQSGEQYF
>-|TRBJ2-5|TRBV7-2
CASSSKETQYF
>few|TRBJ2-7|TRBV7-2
CASSLLGEGREQYF
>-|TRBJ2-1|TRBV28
CASSFLTSGRHEQFF
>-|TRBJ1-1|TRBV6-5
CASTPGQGIWAEAFF
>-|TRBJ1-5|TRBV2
CASSETGWYQPQHF
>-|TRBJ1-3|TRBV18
CASSPNRGQQNPGNTIYF
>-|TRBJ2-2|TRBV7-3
CASSLSPTSGWDTGELFF
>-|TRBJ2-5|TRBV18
CASSPAGGIQETQYF
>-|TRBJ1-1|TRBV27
CASTKQGTTEAFF
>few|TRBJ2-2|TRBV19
CASSLRTSGSERELFF
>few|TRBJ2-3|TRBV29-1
CSVEVAGNTDTQYF
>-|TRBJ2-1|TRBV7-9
CASSPKLLAGYNEQFF
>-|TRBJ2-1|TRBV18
CASSPPGSTSGRINEQFF
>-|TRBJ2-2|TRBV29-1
CSVAHSGRTNTGELFF
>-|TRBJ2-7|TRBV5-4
CASSLGSGTSTSYEQYF
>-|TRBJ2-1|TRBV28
CASSSGRGEQFF
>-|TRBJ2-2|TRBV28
CASSSRANTGELFF
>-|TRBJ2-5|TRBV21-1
CATLSQREGLETQYF
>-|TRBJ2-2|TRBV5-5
CASSPLTTSGELFF
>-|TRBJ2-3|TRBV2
CASSVPRDTRSDTQYF
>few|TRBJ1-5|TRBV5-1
CASSWDREANQPQHF
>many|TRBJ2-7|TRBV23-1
CASSRLAGDYEQYF
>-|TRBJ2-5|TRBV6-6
CASSSGTGGVETQYF
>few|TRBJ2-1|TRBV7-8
CASSFTSGRQNEQFF